The rows below give T cell receptor beta chains drawn from one sample of a study of T cell responses to AZD1222 COVID-19 vaccine. This table comes from immunoSEQ multiplex PCR, and its TCRdb copy is limited to in-frame clones, with some not included. The repertoire consists of 100,000 to 150,000 clones, with about nine tenths occurring once and the leading ten covering 6.9%. The material sequenced was peripheral blood, taken on day 0 of AZD1222 vaccination. The source is an adult in good health. CDR3s include the opening cysteine and the closing phenylalanine or tryptophan. D genes are given only for firm matches. Rows give clone size only sometimes, using once, few, many, or a class for an expanded clone.

j_call | v_call | d_call | clone_size | cdr3_length | cdr3_aa | cdr3_nt
TRBJ2-1 | TRBV3-1/TRBV3-2 | TRBD2 | once | 14 | CASSQSGGGGEQFF | TGTGCCAGCAGCCAAAGCGGGGGAGGCGGTGAGCAGTTCTTC
TRBJ1-5 | TRBV3-1/TRBV3-2 | NA | few | 15 | CASSQDIRGNQPQHF | TGTGCCAGCAGCCAAGATATAAGGGGCAACCAGCCCCAGCATTTT
TRBJ2-1 | TRBV21-1 | NA | NA | 11 | CASREGNEQFF | TGTGCCAGCAGGGAGGGTAATGAGCAGTTCTTC
TRBJ1-2 | TRBV7-8 | TRBD1 | NA | 15 | CASSPLQGGYYGYTF | TGTGCCAGCAGCCCCCTTCAAGGGGGCTACTATGGCTACACCTTC
TRBJ1-5 | TRBV7-8 | TRBD1 | NA | 17 | CASSSATGWVSNQPQHF | TGTGCCAGCAGCTCGGCGACAGGGTGGGTTAGCAATCAGCCCCAGCATTTT
TRBJ2-2 | TRBV28 | NA | NA | 12 | CASSLYTGELFF | TGTGCCAGCAGTCTATACACCGGGGAGCTGTTTTTT
TRBJ1-2 | TRBV30 | NA | NA | 15 | CAWSGGAFLRYGYTF | TGTGCCTGGAGTGGGGGGGCCTTTCTCCGGTATGGCTACACCTTC
TRBJ1-2 | TRBV30 | NA | NA | 11 | CAWSLNYGYTF | TGTGCCTGGAGCCTGAATTATGGCTACACCTTC
TRBJ1-6 | TRBV11-2 | NA | NA | 15 | CASSPRDGGNSPLHF | TGTGCCAGCAGCCCGAGGGACGGAGGGAACTCACCCCTCCACTTT
TRBJ2-2 | TRBV7-2 | NA | NA | 13 | CASSPIRSGELFF | TGTGCCAGCAGCCCAATCCGTTCCGGGGAGCTGTTTTTT
TRBJ1-3 | TRBV5-4 | NA | NA | 14 | CASSADISGNTIYF | TGTGCCAGCAGCGCGGACATCTCTGGAAACACCATATATTTT
TRBJ2-7 | TRBV5-4 | NA | NA | 15 | CASSPGPRGVYEQYF | TGTGCCAGCAGCCCTGGCCCCAGGGGGGTCTACGAGCAGTACTTC
TRBJ1-1 | TRBV19 | NA | NA | 12 | CASFFGNTEAFF | TGTGCCAGTTTTTTTGGGAACACTGAAGCTTTCTTT
TRBJ1-5 | TRBV4-3 | NA | NA | 15 | CASSQDGAANQPQHF | TGCGCCAGCAGCCAAGATGGGGCAGCGAATCAGCCCCAGCATTTT
TRBJ2-7 | TRBV6-5 | NA | NA | 12 | CASTQGLYEQYF | TGTGCCAGCACGCAAGGGCTTTACGAGCAGTACTTC
TRBJ2-2 | TRBV5-5 | NA | NA | 14 | CASRQGMGTGELFF | TGTGCCAGCAGGCAGGGGATGGGCACCGGGGAGCTGTTTTTT
TRBJ2-1 | TRBV7-6 | TRBD2 | once | 18 | CASSSGLAGGSTYNEQFF | TGTGCCAGCAGCTCGGGACTAGCGGGGGGCTCAACCTACAATGAGCAGTTCTTC
TRBJ2-7 | TRBV5-1 | NA | NA | 14 | CASSFDYPPLEQYF | TGCGCCAGCAGCTTCGACTACCCACCCCTCGAGCAGTACTTC
TRBJ1-1 | TRBV28 | NA | once | 16 | CASSEVGGRGNTEAFF | TGTGCCAGCAGTGAGGTGGGGGGCAGGGGGAACACTGAAGCTTTCTTT
TRBJ2-3 | TRBV6-2/TRBV6-3 | TRBD2 | NA | 19 | CASSYSSGGAWRGTDTQYF | TGTGCCAGCAGTTACTCTAGCGGGGGGGCCTGGAGGGGCACAGATACGCAGTATTTT
TRBJ1-2 | TRBV29-1 | NA | NA | 13 | CSVESRHNYGYTF | TGCAGCGTTGAGTCACGACACAACTATGGCTACACCTTC
TRBJ1-6 | TRBV7-2 | TRBD1 | NA | 15 | CASSFRDRVNSPLHF | TGTGCCAGCAGCTTCCGGGACAGGGTGAATTCACCCCTCCACTTT
TRBJ2-7 | TRBV10-3 | NA | NA | 15 | CAINRAEGSHYEQYF | TGTGCCATCAATCGAGCCGAGGGGTCGCACTACGAGCAGTACTTC
TRBJ2-1 | TRBV20-1 | NA | NA | 11 | CSGRPGNEQFF | TGCAGCGGCAGACCTGGTAATGAGCAGTTCTTC
TRBJ2-7 | TRBV21-1 | NA | NA | 13 | CASIAQSSYEQYF | TGTGCCAGCATCGCACAGAGCTCCTACGAGCAGTACTTC
TRBJ2-7 | TRBV25-1 | NA | NA | 12 | CASRRGSYEQYF | TGTGCCAGCAGACGGGGATCCTACGAGCAGTACTTC